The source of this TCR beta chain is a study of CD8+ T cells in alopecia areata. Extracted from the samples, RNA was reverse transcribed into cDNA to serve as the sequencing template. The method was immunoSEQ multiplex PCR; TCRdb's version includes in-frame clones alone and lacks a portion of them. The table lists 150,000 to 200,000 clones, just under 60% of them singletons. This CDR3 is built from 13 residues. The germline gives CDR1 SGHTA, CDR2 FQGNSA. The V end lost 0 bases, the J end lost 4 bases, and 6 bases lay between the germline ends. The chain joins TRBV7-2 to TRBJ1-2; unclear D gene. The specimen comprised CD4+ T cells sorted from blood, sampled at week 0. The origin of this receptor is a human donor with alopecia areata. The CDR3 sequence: CASSLAQVYGYTF. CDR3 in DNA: TGTGCCAGCAGCTTAGCGCAGGTCTATGGCTACACCTTC.